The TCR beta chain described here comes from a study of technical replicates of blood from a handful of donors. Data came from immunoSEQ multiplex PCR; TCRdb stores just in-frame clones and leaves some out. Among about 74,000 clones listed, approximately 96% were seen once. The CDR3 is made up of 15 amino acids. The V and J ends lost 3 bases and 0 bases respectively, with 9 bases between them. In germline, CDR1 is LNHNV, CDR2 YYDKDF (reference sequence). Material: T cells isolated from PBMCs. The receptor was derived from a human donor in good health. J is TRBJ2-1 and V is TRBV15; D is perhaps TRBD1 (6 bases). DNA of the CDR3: TGTGCCACCAGCAGTACAGGGAGCTCCTACAATGAGCAGTTCTTC. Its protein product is CATSSTGSSYNEQFF.